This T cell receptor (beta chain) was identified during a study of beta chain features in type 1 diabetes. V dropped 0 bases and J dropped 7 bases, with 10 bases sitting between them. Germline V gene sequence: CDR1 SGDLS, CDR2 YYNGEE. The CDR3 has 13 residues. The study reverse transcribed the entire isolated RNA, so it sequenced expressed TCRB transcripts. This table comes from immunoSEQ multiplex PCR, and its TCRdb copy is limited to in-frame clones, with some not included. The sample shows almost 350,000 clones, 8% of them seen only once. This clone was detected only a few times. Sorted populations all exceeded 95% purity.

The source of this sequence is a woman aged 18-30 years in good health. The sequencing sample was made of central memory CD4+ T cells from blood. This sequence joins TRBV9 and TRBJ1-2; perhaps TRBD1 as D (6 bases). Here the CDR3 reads CASSVGGLLGYTF. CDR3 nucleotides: TGTGCCAGCAGCGTAGGGGGGCTGCTTGGCTACACCTTC.